Sequencing of this T cell receptor (beta chain) was carried out in a study of T cells in Graves' hyperthyroidism and ophthalmopathy. No progression to ophthalmopathy during 18 months of follow-up defined stable disease. Every diagnosis used clinical symptoms, serum thyroxine and TRAb, thyroid ultrasound and orbital computed tomography. What was amplified from RNA transcripts were TCR beta CDR3 regions. HTBI primers were employed in a first-round RT-PCR of the TCR CDR3. MiXCR, run by TCRdb on the multiplex PCR reads, gives a single entry per CDR3 protein. This table holds 300,000 to 400,000 distinct CDR3 sequences, around a sixth found once. The sequenced material came from blood. The sequence was obtained from a woman aged 50 to 60 with Graves' hyperthyroidism.

CDR3 in amino acids: CATSPGVSGNTIYF. In DNA form, the CDR3 reads TGTGCCACTTCCCCCGGGGTCTCTGGAAACACCATATATTTT. The chain uses TRBV28 and TRBJ1-3; D gene uncertain. V was clipped by 10 bases and J by 0 bases, with 13 bases between them. CDR3 size: 14 residues. Germline V gives CDR1 MDHEN, CDR2 SYDVKM.